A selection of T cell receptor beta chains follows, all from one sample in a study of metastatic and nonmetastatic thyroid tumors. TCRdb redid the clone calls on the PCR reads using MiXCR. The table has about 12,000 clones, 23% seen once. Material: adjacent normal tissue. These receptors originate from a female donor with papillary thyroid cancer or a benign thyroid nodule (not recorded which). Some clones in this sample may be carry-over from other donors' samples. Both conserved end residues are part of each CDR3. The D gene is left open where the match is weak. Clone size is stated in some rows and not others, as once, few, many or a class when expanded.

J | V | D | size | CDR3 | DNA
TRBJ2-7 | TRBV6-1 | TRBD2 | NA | CASSEPSGSWNEQYF | TGTGCCAGCAGTGAACCTAGCGGGAGCTGGAACGAGCAGTACTTC
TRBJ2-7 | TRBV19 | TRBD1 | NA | CASSRTGGSYEQYF | TGTGCCAGTAGCCGGACAGGGGGCTCCTACGAGCAGTACTTC
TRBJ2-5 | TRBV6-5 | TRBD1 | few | CASSYRGQEETQYF | TGTGCCAGCAGTTACCGGGGACAGGAAGAGACCCAGTACTTC
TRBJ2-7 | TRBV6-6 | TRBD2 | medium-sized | CASSYDSGRAPYEQYF | TGTGCCAGCAGTTACGACAGCGGGAGGGCCCCCTACGAGCAGTACTTC
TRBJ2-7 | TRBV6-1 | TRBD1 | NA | CASSEARLGQVPHEQYF | TGTGCCAGCAGTGAAGCTCGCCTTGGACAGGTTCCTCACGAGCAGTACTTC
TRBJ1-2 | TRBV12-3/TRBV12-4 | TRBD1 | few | CASSLGFPEDRDYGYTF | TGTGCCAGCAGTTTAGGGTTTCCCGAAGACAGGGACTATGGCTACACCTTC
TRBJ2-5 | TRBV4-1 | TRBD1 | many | CASSRVRTGGETQYF | TGCGCCAGCAGCCGCGTTCGGACAGGTGGAGAGACCCAGTACTTC
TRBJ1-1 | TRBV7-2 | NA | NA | CASEQRLGATTEAFF | TGTGCCAGCGAACAAAGATTGGGGGCGACGACTGAAGCTTTCTTT
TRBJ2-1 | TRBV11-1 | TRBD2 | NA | CASSQTSGLALNEQFF | TGTGCCAGCAGCCAAACCTCGGGACTAGCGTTGAATGAGCAGTTCTTC
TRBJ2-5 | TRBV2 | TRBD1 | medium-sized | CASSLGQGVETQYF | TGTGCCAGCAGTTTAGGACAGGGGGTGGAGACCCAGTACTTC
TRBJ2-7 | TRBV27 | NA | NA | CASSLGAPGEQYF | TGTGCCAGCAGTTTGGGAGCCCCTGGCGAGCAGTACTTC
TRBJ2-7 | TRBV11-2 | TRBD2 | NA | CASSSGLALREQYF | TGTGCCAGCAGCTCGGGACTAGCCCTCAGGGAGCAGTACTTC
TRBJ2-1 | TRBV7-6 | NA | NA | CASSRSGSSYNEQFF | TGTGCCAGCAGTCGGAGCGGTTCATCCTACAATGAGCAGTTCTTC
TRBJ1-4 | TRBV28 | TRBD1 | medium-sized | CASSSYRTGPNEKLFF | TGTGCCAGCAGTAGTTATAGGACAGGACCTAATGAAAAACTGTTTTTT
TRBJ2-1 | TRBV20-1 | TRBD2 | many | CSGRGTSFYNEQFF | TGCAGTGGGAGAGGGACTAGCTTTTACAATGAGCAGTTCTTC
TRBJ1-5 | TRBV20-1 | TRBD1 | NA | CSAVQGSVFNQPQHF | TGCAGTGCCGTACAGGGGTCGGTTTTCAATCAGCCCCAGCATTTT
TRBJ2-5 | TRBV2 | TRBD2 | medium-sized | CASSEWEGQETQYF | TGTGCCAGCAGTGAGTGGGAGGGCCAAGAGACCCAGTACTTC
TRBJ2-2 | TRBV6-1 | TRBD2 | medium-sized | CASQRSGSFLTGELFF | TGTGCCAGTCAAAGGAGCGGGAGTTTTCTCACCGGGGAGCTGTTTTTT
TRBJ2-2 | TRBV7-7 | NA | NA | CASSSGTPNTGELFF | TGTGCTAGCAGCTCCGGCACCCCGAACACCGGGGAGCTGTTTTTT
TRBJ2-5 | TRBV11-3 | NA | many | CASSHSGGETQYF | TGTGCCAGCAGCCACTCCGGAGGGGAGACCCAGTACTTC
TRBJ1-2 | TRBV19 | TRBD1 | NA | CASSIRDRTDRYTF | TGTGCCAGCAGTATCCGGGACAGAACAGATCGCTACACCTTC
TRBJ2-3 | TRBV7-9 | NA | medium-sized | CASSLQGNTDTQYF | TGTGCCAGCAGCTTACAGGGGAACACAGATACGCAGTATTTT
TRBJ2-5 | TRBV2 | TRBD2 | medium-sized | CASSELAGAPETQYF | TGTGCCAGCAGTGAACTAGCGGGAGCACCAGAGACCCAGTACTTC
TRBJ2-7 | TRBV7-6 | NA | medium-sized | CASSLAGGGREQYF | TGTGCCAGCAGCTTAGCTGGGGGGGGGCGGGAGCAGTACTTC
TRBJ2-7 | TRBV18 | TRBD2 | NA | CASSLRGRSGDSYEQYF | TGTGCCAGCTCACTACGGGGGAGAAGCGGGGACTCCTACGAGCAGTACTTC
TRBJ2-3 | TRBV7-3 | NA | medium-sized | CASRKMGDTDTQYF | TGTGCCAGCAGAAAAATGGGGGACACAGATACGCAGTATTTT
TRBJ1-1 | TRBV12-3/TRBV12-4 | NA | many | CASTPGRGRTEAFF | TGTGCCAGCACCCCGGGGAGGGGGAGGACTGAAGCTTTCTTT
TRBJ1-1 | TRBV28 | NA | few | CASRYVPWGVKGGTEAFF | TGTGCCAGCAGATACGTTCCATGGGGAGTGAAAGGTGGCACTGAAGCTTTCTTT
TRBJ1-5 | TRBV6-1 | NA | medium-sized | CASTYSLAYQPQHF | TGTGCCAGCACGTACAGTCTAGCGTATCAGCCCCAGCATTTT
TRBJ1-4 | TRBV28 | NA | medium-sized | CASSPNRALEKLFF | TGTGCCAGCAGCCCAAACAGGGCCCTGGAAAAACTGTTTTTT
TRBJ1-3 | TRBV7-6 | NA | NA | CASSLGGPASVNTLYF | TGTGCCAGCAGCTTAGGGGGGCCAGCCTCTGTAAACACCCTATATTTT
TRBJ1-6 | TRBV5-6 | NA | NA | CASSLVGSPLHF | TGTGCCAGCAGCTTGGTTGGTTCACCCCTCCACTTT
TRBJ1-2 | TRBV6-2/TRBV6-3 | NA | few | CASSYRQATTYGYTF | TGTGCCAGCAGTTACAGGCAGGCTACCACCTATGGCTACACCTTC
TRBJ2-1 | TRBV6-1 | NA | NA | CASSQGQPNEQFF | TGTGCCAGCAGTCAAGGACAGCCGAATGAGCAGTTCTTC
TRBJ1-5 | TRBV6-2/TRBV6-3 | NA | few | CASSSVPTGSSNQPQHF | TGTGCCAGCAGTTCTGTACCTACAGGGTCGAGCAATCAGCCCCAGCATTTT
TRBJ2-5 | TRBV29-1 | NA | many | CSVGAGQETQYF | TGCAGCGTTGGTGCGGGACAAGAGACCCAGTACTTC
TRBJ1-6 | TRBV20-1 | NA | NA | CSARSDWGSPLHF | TGCAGTGCTAGATCAGATTGGGGATCACCCCTCCACTTT
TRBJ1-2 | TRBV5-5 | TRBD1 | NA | CASSLEAGTGGYTF | TGTGCCAGCAGCTTGGAGGCAGGGACAGGTGGCTACACCTTC
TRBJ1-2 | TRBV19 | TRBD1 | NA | CASSGIEGQAFNYGYTF | TGTGCCAGTAGTGGTATAGAGGGACAGGCATTTAACTATGGCTACACCTTC
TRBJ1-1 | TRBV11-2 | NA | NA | CASSLYRYMSTEAFF | TGTGCCAGCAGCTTATATAGGTACATGAGCACTGAAGCTTTCTTT
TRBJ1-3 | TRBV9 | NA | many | CASSKGPAGSGNTIYF | TGTGCCAGCAGCAAGGGACCTGCTGGCTCTGGAAACACCATATATTTT
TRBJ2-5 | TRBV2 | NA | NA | CASSEGSLAGNIQYF | TGTGCCAGCAGTGAAGGGTCGCTAGCTGGGAATATCCAGTACTTC
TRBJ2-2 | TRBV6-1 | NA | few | CASSASTGELFF | TGTGCCAGCAGTGCGTCCACCGGGGAGCTGTTTTTT
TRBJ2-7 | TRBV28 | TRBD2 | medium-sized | CASSLRASGPYEQYF | TGTGCCAGCAGTTTGCGCGCTAGCGGTCCCTACGAGCAGTACTTC
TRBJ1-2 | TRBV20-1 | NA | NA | CSARTDYGYTF | TGCAGTGCGCGGACAGACTATGGCTACACCTTC
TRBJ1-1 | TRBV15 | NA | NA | CATSRERVSTTEAFF | TGTGCCACCAGCAGAGAAAGGGTAAGTACCACTGAAGCTTTCTTT
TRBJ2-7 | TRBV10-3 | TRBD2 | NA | CATTPGLARYEQYF | TGTGCCACTACCCCGGGACTAGCTAGATACGAGCAGTACTTC
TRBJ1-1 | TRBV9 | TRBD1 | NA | CASSAQGTVNTEAFF | TGTGCCAGCAGCGCCCAAGGGACAGTGAACACTGAAGCTTTCTTT
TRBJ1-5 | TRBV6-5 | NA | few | CASSFGPGYSNQPQHF | TGTGCCAGCAGTTTCGGTCCGGGATATAGCAATCAGCCCCAGCATTTT
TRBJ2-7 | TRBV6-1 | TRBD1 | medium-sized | CASSRTGGLGSEQYF | TGTGCCAGCAGTAGGACAGGAGGACTTGGTTCGGAGCAGTACTTC
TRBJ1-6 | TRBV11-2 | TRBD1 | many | CASSLVTPETGRFSPLHF | TGTGCCAGCAGCTTAGTAACTCCTGAGACAGGGAGGTTTTCACCCCTCCACTTT
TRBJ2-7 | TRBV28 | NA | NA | CTSSPLLGRYEQYF | TGTACCAGCAGTCCCCTTTTGGGGAGGTACGAGCAGTACTTC